This entry lists 15 T cell receptor beta chains sequenced from one sample in a study of shared clonotypes between healthy human individuals. Naive CD8 cells lacked CD45RO and underwent positive selection for CCR7, leaving out terminally differentiated effector memory CD45RA+ cells. Some clones are missing from TCRdb's copy, which holds only in-frame ones; the method was immunoSEQ multiplex PCR. The sample lists approximately 720,000 clones, around 90% seen once, with roughly 24% in the top ten. Material for sequencing was naive CD8+ T cells sorted from blood. The receptors originated from a young man in good health.

This sequence joins TRBV27 and TRBJ2-7; no clear D. The CDR3 length is 13 residues. The germline CDR1 and CDR2 sequences are MNHEY and SMNVEV (reference sequence). V was pared by 5 bases and J by 1 base, with 9 bases between. CDR3 DNA: TGTGCCAGCAGTGCGGCGGAATCCTACGAGCAGTACTTC. Protein sequence: CASSAAESYEQYF.

The rearrangement uses TRBV11-2 and TRBJ2-1, with TRBD2 matching over 10 bases. Germline V gives CDR1 SGHAT, CDR2 FQNNGV. This CDR3 has 15 amino acids. The ends lost 4 bases at V and 6 bases at J; junction bases unmatched: 6. The CDR3 DNA reads as TGTGCCAGCAGCTCGCTAGCGGGAGTCAGCAATGAGCAGTTCTTC. Protein: CASSSLAGVSNEQFF.

CDR3 in DNA: TGTGCCACCAGCAGGGGGACTAGCGGGGTCTCCTACGAGCAGTACTTC. This translates into CATSRGTSGVSYEQYF. This chain uses TRBV15 with TRBJ2-7; 13 nucleotides agree with TRBD2. The CDR3 runs 16 residues. V dropped 3 bases and J dropped 0; count of bases not matched to a gene: 2. The V gene's germline CDR1 is LNHNV and CDR2 YYDKDF (reference sequence).

This chain links TRBV5-1 with TRBJ1-1; D is perhaps TRBD1 (5 bases). V was pared by 0 bases and J by 0 bases, with 15 bases between. The germline CDR1 and CDR2 sequences are SGHRS and YFSETQ. The CDR3 loop spans 17 amino acids. Here the CDR3 reads CASSLAGHRYLNTEAFF. The CDR3 region has the DNA TGCGCCAGCAGCTTGGCGGGGCACCGTTACCTGAACACTGAAGCTTTCTTT. The complete variable domain, with remaining parts taken from reference TRBV5-1 and TRBJ1-1, reads KAGVTQTPRYLIKTRGQQVTLSCSPISGHRSVSWYQQTPGQGLQFLFEYFSETQRNKGNFPGRFSGRQFSNSRSEMNVSTLELGDSALYLCASSLAGHRYLNTEAFFGQGTRLTVV.

The chain links TRBV4-1 to TRBJ2-1; D not resolved. CDR3 length equals 14 residues. V lost 0 bases, J lost 9 bases, and 12 bases lay in between. The V gene's germline CDR1 is MGHRA and CDR2 YSYEKL. The CDR3: CASSQDALGPEQFF. The DNA for the CDR3 is TGCGCCAGCAGCCAAGACGCCCTAGGACCTGAGCAGTTCTTC.

V usage is TRBV6-5 and J usage is TRBJ2-7; tentative D call: TRBD2 (5 bases). This CDR3 is built from 13 residues. V was shortened by 5 bases and J by 4 bases, with 12 bases between the two germline ends. CDR1 is MNHEY and CDR2 is SVGAGI in the germline V gene. CDR3 amino acids: CASSPGLLYEQYF. DNA for the CDR3: TGTGCCAGCAGTCCAGGACTGCTGTACGAGCAGTACTTC.

The V gene is TRBV7-2, the J gene TRBJ2-2, with unresolved D. Trimming shortened V by 4 bases and J by 2 bases, and 5 bases separated the two germline ends. The CDR3 contains 13 residues. Germline values: CDR1 SGHTA, CDR2 FQGNSA. The CDR3 protein is CASSSVNTGELFF. The CDR3 coding sequence is TGTGCCAGCAGCTCAGTAAACACCGGGGAGCTGTTTTTT.

This clone was observed a single time. V is TRBV6-4 and J is TRBJ1-4, with 9 bases matching TRBD1. This CDR3 contains 15 residues. Germline-derived CDR1 and CDR2 are MRHNA and SNTAGT. Trimming cost V 7 bases and J 8 bases; bases outside gene matches: 11. Here the CDR3 reads CASIIFRDREEKLFF. CDR3 nucleotides: TGTGCCAGCATTATTTTCCGGGACAGGGAAGAAAAACTGTTTTTT.

The chain joins TRBV21-1 to TRBJ1-4. TRBV21-1 is assigned pseudogene status. The CDR3 totals 16 residues. CDR3 region: CASSPFKGSYNEKLFF. CDR3 in DNA: TGTGCCAGCAGCCCCTTCAAAGGCAGTTATAATGAAAAACTGTTTTTT.

This chain uses TRBV11-2 with TRBJ2-7; 10 bases are a match to TRBD2. J was trimmed by 3 bases and V by 3 bases; bases with no gene match: 2. This CDR3 is 14 amino acids long. Per the germline V gene, CDR1 is SGHAT and CDR2 is FQNNGV. In nucleotides, the CDR3 is TGTGCCAGCAGCTTCGCTAGCGGGAGCTACGAGCAGTACTTC. This sequence encodes CASSFASGSYEQYF.

This chain joins TRBV28 and TRBJ2-5; D is uncertain. V lost 9 bases to trimming and J lost 2 bases, with 1 base between them. Looked up from germline, CDR1 is MDHEN and CDR2 is SYDVKM. The CDR3 sequence is 9 residues long. In nucleotides, the CDR3 is TGTGCCAGACAAGAGACCCAGTACTTC. Translated, it gives CARQETQYF.

The chain recombines TRBV27 with TRBJ1-1; the match to TRBD1 covers 9 bases. The J segment lost 11 bases and the V segment lost 8 bases, leaving 12 bases of the junction unmatched. Per the germline V gene, CDR1 is MNHEY and CDR2 is SMNVEV (reference sequence). The CDR3 totals 13 residues. CDR3 in DNA: TGTGCCAGCCGTTCAGGGACAGGGAAGGAGGCTTTCTTT. As protein: CASRSGTGKEAFF.

This rearrangement joins TRBV18 to TRBJ1-5, with D uncertain. The CDR3 has 16 amino acids. V lost 0 bases, J lost 0 bases, and 9 bases lay in between. Germline CDR1 KGHSH, CDR2 LQKENI. In nucleotides, the CDR3 is TGTGCCAGCTCACCACCTCAGTCAGATAGCAATCAGCCCCAGCATTTT. Protein sequence: CASSPPQSDSNQPQHF.

This chain connects TRBV27 to TRBJ1-2; unclear D gene. The CDR3 has 13 residues. Germline V gives CDR1 MNHEY, CDR2 SMNVEV (reference sequence). The V gene lost 3 bases and the J gene lost 2 bases, with 7 bases spanning the gap. The CDR3 reads CASSFGTNYGYTF. CDR3 coding DNA: TGTGCCAGCAGTTTCGGTACCAACTATGGCTACACCTTC.

V gene TRBV19 combines with J gene TRBJ2-1, with D uncertain. CDR1 and CDR2 (germline): LNHDA, SQIVND (reference sequence). This CDR3 contains 13 residues. V lost 1 base, J lost 8 bases, and 9 bases lay in between. The DNA of the CDR3 is TGTGCCAGTAGTATAGGGGGAACCCATGAGCAGTTCTTC. As protein: CASSIGGTHEQFF.